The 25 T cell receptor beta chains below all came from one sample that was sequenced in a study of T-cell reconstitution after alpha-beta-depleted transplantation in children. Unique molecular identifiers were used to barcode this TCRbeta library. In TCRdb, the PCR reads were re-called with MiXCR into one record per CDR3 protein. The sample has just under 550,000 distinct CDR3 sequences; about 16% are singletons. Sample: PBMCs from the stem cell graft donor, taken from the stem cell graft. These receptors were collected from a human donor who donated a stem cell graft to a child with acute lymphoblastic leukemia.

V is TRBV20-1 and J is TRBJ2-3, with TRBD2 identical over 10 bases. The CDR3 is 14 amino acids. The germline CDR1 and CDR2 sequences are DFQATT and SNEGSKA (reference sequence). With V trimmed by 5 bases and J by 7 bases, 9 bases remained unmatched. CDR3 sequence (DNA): TGCAGTGCTCAGAGGAGCGGGAGGGGTAATACGCAGTATTTT. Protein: CSAQRSGRGNTQYF.

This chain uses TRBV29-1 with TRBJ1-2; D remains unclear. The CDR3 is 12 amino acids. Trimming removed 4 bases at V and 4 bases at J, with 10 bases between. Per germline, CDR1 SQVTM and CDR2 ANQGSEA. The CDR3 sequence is CSVVSLPYGYTF. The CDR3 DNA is TGCAGCGTTGTATCACTCCCCTATGGCTACACCTTC.

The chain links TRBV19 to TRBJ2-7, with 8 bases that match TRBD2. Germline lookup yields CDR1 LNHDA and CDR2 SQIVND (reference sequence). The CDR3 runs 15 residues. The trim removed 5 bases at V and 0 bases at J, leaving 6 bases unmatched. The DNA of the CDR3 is TGTGCCAGTAGTTGGACTAGCTGGCGCTCCTACGAGCAGTACTTC. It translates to CASSWTSWRSYEQYF.

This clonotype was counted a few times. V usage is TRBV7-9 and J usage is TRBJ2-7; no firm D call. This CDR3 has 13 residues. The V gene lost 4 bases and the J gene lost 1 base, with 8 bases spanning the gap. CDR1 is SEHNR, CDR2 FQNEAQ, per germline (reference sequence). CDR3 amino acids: CASSSTRSYEQYF. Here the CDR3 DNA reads TGTGCCAGCAGCTCGACACGTTCCTACGAGCAGTACTTC. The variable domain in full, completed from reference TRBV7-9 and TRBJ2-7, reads DTGVSQNPRHKITKRGQNVTFRCDPISEHNRLYWYRQTLGQGPEFLTYFQNEAQLEKSRLLSDRFSAERPKGSFSTLEIQRTEQGDSAMYLCASSSTRSYEQYFGPGTRLTVT.

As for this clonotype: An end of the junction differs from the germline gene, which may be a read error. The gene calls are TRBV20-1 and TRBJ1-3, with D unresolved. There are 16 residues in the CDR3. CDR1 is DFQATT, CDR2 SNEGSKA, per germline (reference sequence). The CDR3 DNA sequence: TGCTGTGCTAGAGGTCATGATGGAGCCTCTGGAAACACCATATATTTT. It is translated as CCARGHDGASGNTIYF.

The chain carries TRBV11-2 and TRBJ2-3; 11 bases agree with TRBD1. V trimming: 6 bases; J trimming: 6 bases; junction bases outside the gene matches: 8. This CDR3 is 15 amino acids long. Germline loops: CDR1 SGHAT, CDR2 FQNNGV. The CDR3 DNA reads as TGTGCCAGCAGGTCCGGGACAGGGGGTATGGATACGCAGTATTTT. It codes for CASRSGTGGMDTQYF.

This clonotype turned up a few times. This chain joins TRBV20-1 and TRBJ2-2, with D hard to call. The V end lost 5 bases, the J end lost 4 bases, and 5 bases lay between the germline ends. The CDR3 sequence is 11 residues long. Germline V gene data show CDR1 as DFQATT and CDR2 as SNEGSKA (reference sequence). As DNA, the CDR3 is TGCAGTGCTCATTTCACCGGGGAGCTGTTTTTT. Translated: CSAHFTGELFF.

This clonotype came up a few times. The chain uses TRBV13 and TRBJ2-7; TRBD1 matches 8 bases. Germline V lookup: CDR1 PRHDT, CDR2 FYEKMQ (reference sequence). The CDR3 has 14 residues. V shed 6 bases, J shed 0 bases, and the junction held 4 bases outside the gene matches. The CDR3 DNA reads TGTGCCAGCAGTTACAGGGGGAGCTCCTACGAGCAGTACTTC. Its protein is CASSYRGSSYEQYF.

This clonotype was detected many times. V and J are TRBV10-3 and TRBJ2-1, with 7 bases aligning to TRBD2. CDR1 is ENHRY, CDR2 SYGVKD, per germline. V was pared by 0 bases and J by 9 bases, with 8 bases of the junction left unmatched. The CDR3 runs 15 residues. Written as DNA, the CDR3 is TGTGCCATCAGTGAGTCGGAGGGAGGGCCGGGTGAGCAGTTCTTC. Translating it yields CAISESEGGPGEQFF.

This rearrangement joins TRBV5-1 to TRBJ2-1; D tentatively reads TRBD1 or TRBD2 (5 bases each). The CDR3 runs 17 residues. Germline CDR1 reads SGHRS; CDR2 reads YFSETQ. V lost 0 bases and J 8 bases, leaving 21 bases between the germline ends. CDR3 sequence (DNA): TGCGCCAGCAGCTTGGCCCGGGGCAGTTTCGCTAGGTATGAGCAGTTCTTC. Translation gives CASSLARGSFARYEQFF.

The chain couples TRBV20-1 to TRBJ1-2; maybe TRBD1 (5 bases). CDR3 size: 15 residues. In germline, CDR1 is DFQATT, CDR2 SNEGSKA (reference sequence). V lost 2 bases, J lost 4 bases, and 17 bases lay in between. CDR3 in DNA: TGCAGTGCTAGACCTAAGACAGCCAGTACCTATGGCTACACCTTC. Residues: CSARPKTASTYGYTF.

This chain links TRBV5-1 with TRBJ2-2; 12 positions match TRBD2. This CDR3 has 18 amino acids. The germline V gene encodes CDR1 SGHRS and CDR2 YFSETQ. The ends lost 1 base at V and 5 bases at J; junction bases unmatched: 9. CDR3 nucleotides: TGCGCCAGCAGCTTGCCCCGACTAGCGGGAGCGGGTACCGGGGAGCTGTTTTTT. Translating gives CASSLPRLAGAGTGELFF.

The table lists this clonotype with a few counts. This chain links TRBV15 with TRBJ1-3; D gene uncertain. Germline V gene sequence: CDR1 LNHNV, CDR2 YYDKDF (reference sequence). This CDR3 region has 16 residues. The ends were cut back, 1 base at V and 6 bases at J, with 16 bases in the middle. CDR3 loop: CATSRALYGDENTIYF. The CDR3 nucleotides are TGTGCCACCAGCAGAGCTCTATACGGGGATGAAAACACCATATATTTT.

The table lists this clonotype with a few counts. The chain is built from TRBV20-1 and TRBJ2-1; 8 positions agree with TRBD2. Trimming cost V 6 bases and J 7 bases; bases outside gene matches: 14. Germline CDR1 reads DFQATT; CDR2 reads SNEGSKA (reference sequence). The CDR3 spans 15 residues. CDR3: CSAQGPTSGANEQFF. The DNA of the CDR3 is TGCAGTGCCCAAGGACCCACTAGCGGAGCTAATGAGCAGTTCTTC.

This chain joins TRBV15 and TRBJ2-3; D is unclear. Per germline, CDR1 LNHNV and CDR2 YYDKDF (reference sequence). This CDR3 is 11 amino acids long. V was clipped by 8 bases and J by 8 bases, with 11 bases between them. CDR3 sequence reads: CATSMATTQYF. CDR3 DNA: TGTGCCACCTCCATGGCTACTACGCAGTATTTT.

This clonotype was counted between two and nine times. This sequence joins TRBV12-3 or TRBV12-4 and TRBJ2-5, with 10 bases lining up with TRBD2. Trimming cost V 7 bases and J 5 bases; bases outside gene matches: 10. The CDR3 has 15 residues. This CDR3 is CASTLAGVGYETQYF. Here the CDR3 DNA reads TGTGCCAGCACTCTAGCGGGAGTCGGCTATGAGACCCAGTACTTC.

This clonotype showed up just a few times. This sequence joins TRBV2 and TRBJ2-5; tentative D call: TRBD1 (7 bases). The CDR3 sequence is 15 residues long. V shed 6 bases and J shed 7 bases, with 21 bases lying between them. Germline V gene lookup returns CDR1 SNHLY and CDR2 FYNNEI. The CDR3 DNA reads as TGTGCCAGCAGAGAGACAGGGCCTTTGGAGGGGACCCAGTACTTC. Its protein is CASRETGPLEGTQYF. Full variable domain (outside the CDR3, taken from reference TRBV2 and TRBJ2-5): EPEVTQTPSHQVTQMGQEVILRCVPISNHLYFYWYRQILGQKVEFLVSFYNNEISEKSEIFDDQFSVERPDGSNFTLKIRSTKLEDSAMYFCASRETGPLEGTQYFGPGTRLLVL.

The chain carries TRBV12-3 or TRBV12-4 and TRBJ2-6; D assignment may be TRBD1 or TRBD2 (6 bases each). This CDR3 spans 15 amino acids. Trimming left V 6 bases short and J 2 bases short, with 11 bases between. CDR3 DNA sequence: TGTGCCAGCAGAGAGGGGGGAACTGGGGCCAACGTCCTGACTTTC. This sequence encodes CASREGGTGANVLTF.

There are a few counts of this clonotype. For the CDR3, the DNA is TGTGCCAGCAGTGAAGCTAGCGGGGGGATTAGTACGCAGTATTTT. This gives the protein CASSEASGGISTQYF. This chain links TRBV6-4 with TRBJ2-3; 11 bases agree with TRBD2. Germline CDR1 MRHNA, CDR2 SNTAGT. This CDR3 spans 15 amino acids. The ends lost 3 bases at V and 8 bases at J; junction bases unmatched: 7.

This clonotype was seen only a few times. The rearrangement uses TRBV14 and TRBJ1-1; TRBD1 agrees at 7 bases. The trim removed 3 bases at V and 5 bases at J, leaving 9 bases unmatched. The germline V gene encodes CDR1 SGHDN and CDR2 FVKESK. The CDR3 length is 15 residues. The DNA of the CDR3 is TGTGCCAGCAGCCAGGTCTACAGGGGTCAGACTGAAGCTTTCTTT. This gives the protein CASSQVYRGQTEAFF.

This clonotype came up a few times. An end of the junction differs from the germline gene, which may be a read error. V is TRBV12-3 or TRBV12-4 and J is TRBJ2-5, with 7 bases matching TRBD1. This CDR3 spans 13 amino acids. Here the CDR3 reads CASSLAPGRDSHF. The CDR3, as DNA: TGTGCCAGCAGTTTAGCGCCCGGACGGGACAGTCACTTC.

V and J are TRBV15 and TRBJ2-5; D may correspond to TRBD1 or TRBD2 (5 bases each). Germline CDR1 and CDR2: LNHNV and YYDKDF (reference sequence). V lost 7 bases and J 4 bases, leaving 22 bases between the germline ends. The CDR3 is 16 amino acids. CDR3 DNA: TGTGCCACCACACTTTCCAGGGCACGAGGAGGAGAGACCCAGTACTTC. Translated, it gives CATTLSRARGGETQYF.

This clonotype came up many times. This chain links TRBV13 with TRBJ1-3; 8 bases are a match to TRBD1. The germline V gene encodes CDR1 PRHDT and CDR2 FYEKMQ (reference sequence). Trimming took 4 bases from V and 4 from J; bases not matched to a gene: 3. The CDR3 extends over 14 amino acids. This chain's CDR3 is CASSSGQGGNTIYF. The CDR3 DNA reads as TGTGCCAGCAGCTCTGGACAGGGAGGAAACACCATATATTTT.

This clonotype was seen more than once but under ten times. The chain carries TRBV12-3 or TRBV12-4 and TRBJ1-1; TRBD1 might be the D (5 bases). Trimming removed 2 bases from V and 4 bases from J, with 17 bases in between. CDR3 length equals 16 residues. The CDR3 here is CASSLFNELGATEAFF. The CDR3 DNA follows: TGTGCCAGCAGTTTATTCAACGAGCTAGGGGCCACTGAAGCTTTCTTT.

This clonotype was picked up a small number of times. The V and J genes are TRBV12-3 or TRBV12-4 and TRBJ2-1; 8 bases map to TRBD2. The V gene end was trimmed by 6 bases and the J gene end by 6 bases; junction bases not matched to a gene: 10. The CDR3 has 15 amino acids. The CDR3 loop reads CASRETSVRSNEQFF. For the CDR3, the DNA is TGTGCCAGCAGGGAGACTAGCGTAAGAAGCAATGAGCAGTTCTTC.